This T cell receptor beta chain is drawn from a study of T cells in Graves' hyperthyroidism and ophthalmopathy. V dropped 1 base and J dropped 5 bases, with 11 bases sitting between them. Germline-derived CDR1 and CDR2 are KGHSH and LQKENI. The CDR3 consists of 15 residues. If no ophthalmopathy progression occurred within 18 months, Graves' hyperthyroidism was stable. This clonotype was detected many times. TCR beta CDR3 region amplification was performed from RNA transcripts. The HTBI set primed first-round TCR CDR3 RT-PCR. MiXCR, run by TCRdb on the multiplex PCR reads, gives a single entry per CDR3 protein. The sample consists of 650,000 to 700,000 distinct CDR3 sequences, 17% of them appearing once.

This clonotype was sampled from a middle-aged man with Graves' hyperthyroidism. The rearrangement joins TRBV18 to TRBJ2-2, with a possible D match to TRBD1 (5 bases). The material sequenced was blood. CDR3 sequence reads: CASSPLDSLTGELFF. Written as DNA, the CDR3 is TGTGCCAGCTCACCACTAGACAGCCTTACCGGGGAGCTGTTTTTT.